Included here is one T cell receptor beta chain sequence, with context. Trimming shortened V by 1 base and J by 2 bases, and 17 bases separated the two germline ends. CDR3 size: 18 residues. Germline-derived CDR1 and CDR2 are LGHNA and YSLEER. Only in-frame clones appear in the TCRdb table, and some are missing; sequencing was by immunoSEQ multiplex PCR. Of over 55,000 clones in the sample, around 92% were seen once. These data belong to a study of T cell changes during pregnancy in multiple sclerosis. The chain has TRBV4-3 and TRBJ2-2; tentatively, D is TRBD2 (6 bases). This TCR was recovered from a female donor in good health, enrolled as a control in a pregnancy study. Source: CD8+ T cells from peripheral blood mononuclear cells, taken in the third trimester of pregnancy. The CDR3 sequence is CASSQGVRGSDNTGELFF. The CDR3 DNA sequence: TGCGCCAGCAGCCAAGGTGTCCGGGGGTCTGATAACACCGGGGAGCTGTTTTTT.